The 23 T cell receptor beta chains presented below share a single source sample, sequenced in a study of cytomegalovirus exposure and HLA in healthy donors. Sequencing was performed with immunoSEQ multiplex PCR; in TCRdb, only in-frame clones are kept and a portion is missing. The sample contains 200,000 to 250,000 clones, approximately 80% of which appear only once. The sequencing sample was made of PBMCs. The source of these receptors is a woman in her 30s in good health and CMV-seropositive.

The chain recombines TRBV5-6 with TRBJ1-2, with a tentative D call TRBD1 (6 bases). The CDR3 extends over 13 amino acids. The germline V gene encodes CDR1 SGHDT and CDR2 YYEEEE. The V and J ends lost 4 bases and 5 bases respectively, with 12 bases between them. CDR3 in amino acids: CASSRTAFYGYTF. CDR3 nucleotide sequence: TGTGCCAGCAGCCGGACAGCCTTTTATGGCTACACCTTC.

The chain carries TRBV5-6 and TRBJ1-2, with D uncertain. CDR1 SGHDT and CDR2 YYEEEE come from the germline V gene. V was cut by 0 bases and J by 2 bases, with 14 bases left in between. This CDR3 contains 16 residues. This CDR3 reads CASSLAWVRANYGYTF. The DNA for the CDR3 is TGTGCCAGCAGCTTGGCTTGGGTTAGGGCCAACTATGGCTACACCTTC.

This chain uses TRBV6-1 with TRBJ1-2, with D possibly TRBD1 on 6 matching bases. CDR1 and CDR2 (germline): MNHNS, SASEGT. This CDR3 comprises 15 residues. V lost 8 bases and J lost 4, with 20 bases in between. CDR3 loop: CASGGEQGNGYGYTF. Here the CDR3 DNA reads TGTGCCAGCGGGGGCGAACAGGGAAACGGCTATGGCTACACCTTC.

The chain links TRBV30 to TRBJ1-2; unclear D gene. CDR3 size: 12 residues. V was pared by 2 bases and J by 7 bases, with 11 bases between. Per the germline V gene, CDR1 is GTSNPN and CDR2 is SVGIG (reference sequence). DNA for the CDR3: TGTGCCTGGAGTCAAGGGCCCCTTGGCTACACCTTC. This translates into CAWSQGPLGYTF.

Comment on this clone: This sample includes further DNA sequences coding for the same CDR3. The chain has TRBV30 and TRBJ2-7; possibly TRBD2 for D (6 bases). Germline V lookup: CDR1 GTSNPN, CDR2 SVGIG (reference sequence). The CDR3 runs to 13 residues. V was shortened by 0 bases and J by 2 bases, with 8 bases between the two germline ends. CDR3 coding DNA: TGTGCCTGGAGTGTTGGAGGGGCCTACGAGCAGTACTTC. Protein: CAWSVGGAYEQYF.

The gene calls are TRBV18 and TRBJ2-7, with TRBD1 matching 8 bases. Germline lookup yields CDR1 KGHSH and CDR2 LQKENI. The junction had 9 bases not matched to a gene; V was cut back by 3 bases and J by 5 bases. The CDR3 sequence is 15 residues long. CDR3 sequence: CASSPGAGGEDEQYF. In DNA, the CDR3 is TGTGCCAGCTCACCGGGGGCAGGGGGCGAGGACGAGCAGTACTTC. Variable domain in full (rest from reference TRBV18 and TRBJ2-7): NAGVMQNPRHLVRRRGQEARLRCSPMKGHSHVYWYRQLPEEGLKFMVYLQKENIIDESGMPKERFSAEFPKEGPSILRIQQVVRGDSAAYFCASSPGAGGEDEQYFGPGTRLTVT.

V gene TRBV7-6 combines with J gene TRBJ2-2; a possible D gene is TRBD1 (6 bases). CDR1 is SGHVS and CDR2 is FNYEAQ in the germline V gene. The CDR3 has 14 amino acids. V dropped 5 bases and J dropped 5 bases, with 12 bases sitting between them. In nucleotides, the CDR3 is TGTGCCAGCAGCCCGGGACACTTGACCGGGGAGCTGTTTTTT. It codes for CASSPGHLTGELFF.

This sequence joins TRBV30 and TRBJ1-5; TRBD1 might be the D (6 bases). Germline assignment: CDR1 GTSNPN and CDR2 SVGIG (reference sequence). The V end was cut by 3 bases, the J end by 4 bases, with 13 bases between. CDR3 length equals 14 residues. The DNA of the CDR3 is TGTGCCTGGAGGTACAGGGACGTAAATCAGCCCCAGCATTTT. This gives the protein CAWRYRDVNQPQHF.

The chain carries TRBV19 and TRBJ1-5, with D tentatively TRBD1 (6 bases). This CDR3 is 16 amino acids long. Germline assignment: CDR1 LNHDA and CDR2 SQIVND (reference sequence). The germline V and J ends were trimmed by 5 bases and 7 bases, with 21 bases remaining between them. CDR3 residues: CASSSRQVGGNQPQHF. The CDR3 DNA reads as TGTGCCAGTAGTTCAAGACAGGTGGGAGGTAACCAGCCCCAGCATTTT.

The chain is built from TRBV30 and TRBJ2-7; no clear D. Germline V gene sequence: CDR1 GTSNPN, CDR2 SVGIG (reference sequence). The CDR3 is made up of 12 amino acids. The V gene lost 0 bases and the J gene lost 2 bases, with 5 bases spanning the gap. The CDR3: CAWSVQPYEQYF. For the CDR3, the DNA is TGTGCCTGGAGTGTACAGCCCTACGAGCAGTACTTC.

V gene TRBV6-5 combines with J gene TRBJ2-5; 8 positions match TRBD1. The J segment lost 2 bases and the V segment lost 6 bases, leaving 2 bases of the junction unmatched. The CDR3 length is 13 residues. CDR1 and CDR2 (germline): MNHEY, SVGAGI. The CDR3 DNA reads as TGTGCCAGCAGAACAGGGGGTCAAGAGACCCAGTACTTC. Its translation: CASRTGGQETQYF.

The chain's CDR3 is CASRDSNNYGYTF. The DNA for the CDR3 is TGTGCCAGCAGGGACAGTAATAACTATGGCTACACCTTC. This chain uses TRBV27 with TRBJ1-2, with a possible D match to TRBD1 (6 bases). Per germline, CDR1 MNHEY and CDR2 SMNVEV (reference sequence). Between the trimmed V and J ends, which lost 6 bases and 1 base, there was a span of 9 bases. The CDR3 is made up of 13 amino acids.

The CDR3 DNA reads TGTGCCACTCCGTCGTTTGGGGGGACAGGGGGCGAAGGGGGCTACACCTTC. It yields the protein CATPSFGGTGGEGGYTF. The chain combines TRBV28 with TRBJ1-2, with TRBD1 identical over 12 bases. After removal of 10 bases from V and 8 bases from J, the junction contained 20 bases not matched to a gene. The CDR3 loop spans 17 amino acids. Germline loops: CDR1 MDHEN, CDR2 SYDVKM.

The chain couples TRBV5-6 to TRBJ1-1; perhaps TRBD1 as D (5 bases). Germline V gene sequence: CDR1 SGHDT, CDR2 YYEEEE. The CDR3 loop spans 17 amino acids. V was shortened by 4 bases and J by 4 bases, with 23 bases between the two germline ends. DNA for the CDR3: TGTGCCAGCAGCAACATTTGGGGAGGGAGGGGAGTCACTGAAGCTTTCTTT. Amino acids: CASSNIWGGRGVTEAFF.

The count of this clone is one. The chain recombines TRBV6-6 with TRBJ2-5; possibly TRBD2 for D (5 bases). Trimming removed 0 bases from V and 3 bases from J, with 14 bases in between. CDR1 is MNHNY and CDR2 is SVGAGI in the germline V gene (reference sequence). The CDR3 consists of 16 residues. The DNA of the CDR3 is TGTGCCAGCAGTTACTCGACTCCTAGCTTGAAAGAGACCCAGTACTTC. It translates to CASSYSTPSLKETQYF.

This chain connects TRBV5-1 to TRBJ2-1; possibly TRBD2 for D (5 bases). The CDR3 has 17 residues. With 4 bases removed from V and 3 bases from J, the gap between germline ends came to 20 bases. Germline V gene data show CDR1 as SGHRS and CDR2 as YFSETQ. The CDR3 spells CASSLSVSGGGYNEQFF. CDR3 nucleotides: TGCGCCAGCAGCCTCTCGGTCAGCGGAGGCGGCTACAATGAGCAGTTCTTC.

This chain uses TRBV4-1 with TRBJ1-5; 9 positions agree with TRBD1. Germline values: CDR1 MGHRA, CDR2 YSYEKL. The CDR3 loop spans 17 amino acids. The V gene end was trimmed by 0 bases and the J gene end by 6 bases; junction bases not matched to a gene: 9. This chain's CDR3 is CASSQDLPTGGSQPQHF. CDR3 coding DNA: TGCGCCAGCAGCCAAGACCTTCCGACAGGGGGATCTCAGCCCCAGCATTTT.

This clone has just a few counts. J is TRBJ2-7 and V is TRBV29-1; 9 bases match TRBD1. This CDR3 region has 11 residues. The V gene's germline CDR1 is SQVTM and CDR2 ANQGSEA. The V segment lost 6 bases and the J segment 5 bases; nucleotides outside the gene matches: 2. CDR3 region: CSVGTGNEQYF. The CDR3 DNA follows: TGCAGCGTCGGGACAGGGAACGAGCAGTACTTC.

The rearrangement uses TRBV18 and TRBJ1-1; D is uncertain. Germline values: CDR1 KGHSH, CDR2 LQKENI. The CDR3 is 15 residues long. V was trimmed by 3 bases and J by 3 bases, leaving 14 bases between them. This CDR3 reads CASSPTLPGDTEAFF. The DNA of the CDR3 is TGTGCCAGCTCACCTACCCTCCCTGGGGACACTGAAGCTTTCTTT.

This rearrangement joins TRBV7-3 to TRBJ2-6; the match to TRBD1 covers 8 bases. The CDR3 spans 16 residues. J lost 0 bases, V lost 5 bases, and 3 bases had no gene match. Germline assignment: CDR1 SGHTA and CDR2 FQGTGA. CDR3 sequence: CASSPTGGSGANVLTF. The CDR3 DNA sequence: TGTGCCAGCAGCCCAACAGGGGGCTCTGGGGCCAACGTCCTGACTTTC.

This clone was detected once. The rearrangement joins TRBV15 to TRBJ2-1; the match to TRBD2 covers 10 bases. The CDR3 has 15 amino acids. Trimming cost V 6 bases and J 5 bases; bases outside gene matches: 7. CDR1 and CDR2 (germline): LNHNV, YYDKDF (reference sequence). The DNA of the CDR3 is TGTGCCACCAGTTCCGGGACTAGCGTAGACAATGAGCAGTTCTTC. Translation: CATSSGTSVDNEQFF.

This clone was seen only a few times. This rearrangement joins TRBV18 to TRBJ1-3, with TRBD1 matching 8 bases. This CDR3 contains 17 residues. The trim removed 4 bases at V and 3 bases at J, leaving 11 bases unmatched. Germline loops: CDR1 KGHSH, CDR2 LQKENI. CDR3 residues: CASSRIETGALGNTIYF. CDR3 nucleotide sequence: TGTGCCAGCTCACGAATAGAGACAGGGGCACTTGGAAACACCATATATTTT.

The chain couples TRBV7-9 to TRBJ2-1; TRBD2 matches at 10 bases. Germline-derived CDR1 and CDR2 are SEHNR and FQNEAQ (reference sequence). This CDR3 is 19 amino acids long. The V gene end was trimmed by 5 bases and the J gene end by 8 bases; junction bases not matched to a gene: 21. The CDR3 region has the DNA TGTGCCAGCAGCCGGAATACATTTGATACTAGCGGGATAGGCGATGAGCAGTTCTTC. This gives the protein CASSRNTFDTSGIGDEQFF.